A single TCR beta chain is shown here with its context. Its antigen is still unknown. Noted treatment: roughly 20 received Ad26.COV2.S at low or high dose, single or two shots; about 5 received placebo; per-sample allocation not given. Collection of samples fell on day 63 after the first vaccine or placebo injection. The sample belongs to a study of Ad26.COV2.S vaccination and SARS-CoV-2 variants. Across the whole study: Into the muscle, Ad26.COV2.S was dosed once or twice, 56 days apart. General observations from the study: Breadth and depth estimates from TCRs may understate total T cell responses. Post-vaccination breadth of spike-specific CD8+ and CD4+ T cell responses was reportedly substantial. The placebo group had lower spike-specific TCR breadth than the vaccine recipients did.

Sequencing was performed with immunoSEQ multiplex PCR; in TCRdb, only in-frame clones are kept and a portion is missing. This table holds just over 350,000 clones, 70% to 90% found once. Sample: peripheral blood, taken in a trial of Ad26.COV2.S vaccine versus placebo. The clonotype was recovered from a person between 18 and 65 years old who received the Ad26.COV2.S COVID-19 vaccine or a placebo.

The chain's CDR3 is CASSYLGTGNTGELFF. The CDR3 DNA follows: TGTGCCAGCAGTTACTTAGGGACAGGGAACACCGGGGAGCTGTTTTTT. This chain links TRBV6-5 with TRBJ2-2; 8 bases are a match to TRBD1. Germline-derived CDR1 and CDR2 are MNHEY and SVGAGI. This CDR3 comprises 16 residues. Losses at the gene ends were 1 base for V and 1 base for J; bases not matched to a gene: 2.